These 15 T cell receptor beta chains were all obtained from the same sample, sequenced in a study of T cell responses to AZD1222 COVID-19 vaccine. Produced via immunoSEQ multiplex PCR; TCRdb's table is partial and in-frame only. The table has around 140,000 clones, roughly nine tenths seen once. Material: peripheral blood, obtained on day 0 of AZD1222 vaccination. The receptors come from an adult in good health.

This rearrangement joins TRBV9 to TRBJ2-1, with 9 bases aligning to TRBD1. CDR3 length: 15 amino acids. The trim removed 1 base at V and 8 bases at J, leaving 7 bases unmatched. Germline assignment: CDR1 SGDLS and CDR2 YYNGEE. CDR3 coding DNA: TGTGCCAGCAGCGTAAGGGGACAGGGTATGCATGAGCAGTTCTTC. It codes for CASSVRGQGMHEQFF.

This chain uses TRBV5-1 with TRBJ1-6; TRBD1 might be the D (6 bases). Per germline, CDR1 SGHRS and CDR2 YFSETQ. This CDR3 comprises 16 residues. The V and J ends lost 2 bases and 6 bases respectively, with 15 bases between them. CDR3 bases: TGCGCCAGCAGCTTCTTGGCCGGGACACTTAATTCACCCCTCCACTTT. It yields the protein CASSFLAGTLNSPLHF.

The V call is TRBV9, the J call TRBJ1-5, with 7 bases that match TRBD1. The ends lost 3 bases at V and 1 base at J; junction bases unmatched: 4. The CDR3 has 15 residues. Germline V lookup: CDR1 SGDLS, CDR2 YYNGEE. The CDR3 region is CASSATGSSNQPQHF. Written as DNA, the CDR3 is TGTGCCAGCAGCGCGACAGGGAGCAGCAATCAGCCCCAGCATTTT.

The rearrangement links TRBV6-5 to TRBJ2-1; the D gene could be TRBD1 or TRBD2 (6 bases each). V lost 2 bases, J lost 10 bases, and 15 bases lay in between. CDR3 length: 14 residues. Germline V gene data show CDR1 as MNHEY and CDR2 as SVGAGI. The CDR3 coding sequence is TGTGCCAGCAGTTACGGAATAATAGGGGGGGAGCAGTTCTTC. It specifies CASSYGIIGGEQFF.

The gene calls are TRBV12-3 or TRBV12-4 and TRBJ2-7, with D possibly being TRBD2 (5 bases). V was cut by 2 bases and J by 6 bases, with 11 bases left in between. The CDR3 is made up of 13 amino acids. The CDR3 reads CASSLTGGSEQYF. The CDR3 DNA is TGTGCCAGCAGTTTAACCGGTGGGAGCGAGCAGTACTTC.

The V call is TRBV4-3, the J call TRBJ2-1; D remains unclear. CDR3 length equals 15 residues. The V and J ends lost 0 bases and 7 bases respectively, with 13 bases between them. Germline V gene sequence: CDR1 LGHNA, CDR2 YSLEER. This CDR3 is CASSQDRLETNEQFF. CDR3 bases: TGCGCCAGCAGCCAAGATAGGCTAGAGACTAATGAGCAGTTCTTC.

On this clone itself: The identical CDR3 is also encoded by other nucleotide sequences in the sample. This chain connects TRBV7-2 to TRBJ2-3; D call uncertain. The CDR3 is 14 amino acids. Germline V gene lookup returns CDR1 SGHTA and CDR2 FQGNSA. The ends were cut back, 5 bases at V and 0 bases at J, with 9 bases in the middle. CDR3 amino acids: CASSPSHSTDTQYF. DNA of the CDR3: TGTGCCAGCAGCCCATCCCACAGCACAGATACGCAGTATTTT.

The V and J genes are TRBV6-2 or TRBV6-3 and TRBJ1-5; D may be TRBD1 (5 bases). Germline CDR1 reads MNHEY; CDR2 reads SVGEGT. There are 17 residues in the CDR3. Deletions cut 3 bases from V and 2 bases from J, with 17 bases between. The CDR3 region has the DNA TGTGCCAGCAGTTATTCCTCGGGGGGAGTTGGCAATCAGCCCCAGCATTTT. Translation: CASSYSSGGVGNQPQHF.

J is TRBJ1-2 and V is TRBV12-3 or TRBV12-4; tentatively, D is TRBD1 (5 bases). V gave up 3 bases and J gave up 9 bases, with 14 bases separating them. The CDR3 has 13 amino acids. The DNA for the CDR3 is TGTGCCAGCAGTTTCCGGGACCCGTGGAGCTACACCTTC. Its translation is CASSFRDPWSYTF.

The CDR3 loop reads CASRTGTGGPYGYTF. The CDR3, as DNA: TGTGCCAGTAGAACCGGGACAGGGGGTCCCTATGGCTACACCTTC. The V and J genes are TRBV19 and TRBJ1-2; 11 bases map to TRBD1. CDR3 length equals 15 residues. Germline V gene lookup returns CDR1 LNHDA and CDR2 SQIVND (reference sequence). V gave up 6 bases and J gave up 4 bases; unmatched junction bases: 7.

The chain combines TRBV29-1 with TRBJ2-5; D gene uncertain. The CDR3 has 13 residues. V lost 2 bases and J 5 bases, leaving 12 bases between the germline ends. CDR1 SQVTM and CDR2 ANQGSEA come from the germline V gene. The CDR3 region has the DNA TGCAGCGTTGAATGGGTGGCGGCCGAGACCCAGTACTTC. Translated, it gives CSVEWVAAETQYF.

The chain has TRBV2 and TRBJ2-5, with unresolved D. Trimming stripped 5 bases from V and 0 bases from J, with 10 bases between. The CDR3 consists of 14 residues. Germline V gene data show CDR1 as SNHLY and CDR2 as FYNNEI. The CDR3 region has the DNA TGTGCCAGCAGTTCCTATCCGTACCAAGAGACCCAGTACTTC. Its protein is CASSSYPYQETQYF.

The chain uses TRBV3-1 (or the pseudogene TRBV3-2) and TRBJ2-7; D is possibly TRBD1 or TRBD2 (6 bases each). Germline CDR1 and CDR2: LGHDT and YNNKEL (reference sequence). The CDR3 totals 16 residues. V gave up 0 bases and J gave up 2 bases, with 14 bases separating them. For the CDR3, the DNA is TGTGCCAGCAGCCAAGATCTTGCGGGGACACCCTACGAGCAGTACTTC. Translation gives CASSQDLAGTPYEQYF.

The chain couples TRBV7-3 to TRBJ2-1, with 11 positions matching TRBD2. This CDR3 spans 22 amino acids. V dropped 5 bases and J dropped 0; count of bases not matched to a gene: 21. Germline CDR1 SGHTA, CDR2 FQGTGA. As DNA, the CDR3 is TGTGCCAGCAGCCCCAGACTTGCAGGGGGACTAGCGGACCCGAGCTCCTACAATGAGCAGTTCTTC. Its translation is CASSPRLAGGLADPSSYNEQFF.

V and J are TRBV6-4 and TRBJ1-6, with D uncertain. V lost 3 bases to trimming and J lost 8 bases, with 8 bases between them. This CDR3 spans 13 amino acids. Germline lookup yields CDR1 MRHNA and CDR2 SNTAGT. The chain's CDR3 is CASSEAWDSPLHF. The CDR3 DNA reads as TGTGCCAGCAGTGAGGCATGGGATTCACCCCTCCACTTT.